This TCR beta chain emerged from a study of blood T cell repertoires in COVID-19. Study-level background: PBMCs, B-cell-depleted T cells, or T cells provided the cDNA or gDNA that made up the material.

The CDR3 is made up of 11 amino acids. Germline V gives CDR1 DFQATT, CDR2 SNEGSKA (reference sequence). V gave up 3 bases and J gave up 5 bases, with 7 bases separating them. Measured with immunoSEQ multiplex PCR; TCRdb has only the in-frame clones, and not every one. The sample comprises under 120,000 clones, under 75% of which are singletons, and roughly 6.2% rests with the top ten. The V and J genes are TRBV20-1 and TRBJ1-1; D not resolved. What was sequenced was peripheral blood. The source of this sequence is a man older than 75 with acute or convalescent COVID-19. The CDR3 here is CSASRGTEAFF. The CDR3 bases are TGCAGTGCTAGTCGCGGAACTGAAGCTTTCTTT.